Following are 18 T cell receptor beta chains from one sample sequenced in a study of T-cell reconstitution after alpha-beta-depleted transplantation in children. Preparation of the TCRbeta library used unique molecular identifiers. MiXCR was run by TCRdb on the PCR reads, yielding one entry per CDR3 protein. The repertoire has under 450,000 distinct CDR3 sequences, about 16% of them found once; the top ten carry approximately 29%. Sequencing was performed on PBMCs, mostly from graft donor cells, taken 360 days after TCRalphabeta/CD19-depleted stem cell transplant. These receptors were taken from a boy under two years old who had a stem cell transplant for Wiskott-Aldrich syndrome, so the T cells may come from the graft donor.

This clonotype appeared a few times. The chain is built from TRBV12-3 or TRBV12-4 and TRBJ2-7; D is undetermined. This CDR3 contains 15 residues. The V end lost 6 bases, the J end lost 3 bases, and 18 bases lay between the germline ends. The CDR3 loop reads CASSPRMGKGYEQYF. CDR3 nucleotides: TGTGCCAGCAGCCCCAGGATGGGTAAGGGCTACGAGCAGTACTTC.

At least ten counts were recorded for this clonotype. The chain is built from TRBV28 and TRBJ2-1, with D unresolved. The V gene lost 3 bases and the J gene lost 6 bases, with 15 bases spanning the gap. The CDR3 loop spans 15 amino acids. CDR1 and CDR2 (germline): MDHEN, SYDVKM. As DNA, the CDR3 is TGTGCCAGCAGTTTCCCCGTAGGACGGTTCAATGAGCAGTTCTTC. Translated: CASSFPVGRFNEQFF.

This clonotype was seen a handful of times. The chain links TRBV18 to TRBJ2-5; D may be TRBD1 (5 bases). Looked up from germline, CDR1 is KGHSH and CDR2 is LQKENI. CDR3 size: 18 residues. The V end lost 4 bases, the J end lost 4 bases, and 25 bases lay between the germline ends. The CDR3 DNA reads TGTGCCAGCTCACGAGCTCCAGGGCTACCCCAAAATTCAGAGACCCAGTACTTC. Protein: CASSRAPGLPQNSETQYF.

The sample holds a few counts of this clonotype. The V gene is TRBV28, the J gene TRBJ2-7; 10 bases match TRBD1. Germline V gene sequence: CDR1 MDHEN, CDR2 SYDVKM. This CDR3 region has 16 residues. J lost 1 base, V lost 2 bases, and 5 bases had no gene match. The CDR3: CASSLEGTGESYEQYF. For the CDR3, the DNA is TGTGCCAGCAGTTTAGAAGGGACAGGGGAGTCCTACGAGCAGTACTTC.

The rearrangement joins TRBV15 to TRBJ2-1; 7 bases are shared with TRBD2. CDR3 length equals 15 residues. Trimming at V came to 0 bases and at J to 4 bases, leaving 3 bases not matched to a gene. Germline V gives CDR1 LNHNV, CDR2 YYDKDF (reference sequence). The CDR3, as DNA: TGTGCCACCAGCAGAGAGCGGGAGCGGTACAATGAGCAGTTCTTC. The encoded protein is CATSRERERYNEQFF.

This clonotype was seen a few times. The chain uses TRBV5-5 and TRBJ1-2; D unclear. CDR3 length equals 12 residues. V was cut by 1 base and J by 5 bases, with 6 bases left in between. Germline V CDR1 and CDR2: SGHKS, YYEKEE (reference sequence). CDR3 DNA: TGTGCCAGCAGCTTGACACTGTATGGCTACACCTTC. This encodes CASSLTLYGYTF.

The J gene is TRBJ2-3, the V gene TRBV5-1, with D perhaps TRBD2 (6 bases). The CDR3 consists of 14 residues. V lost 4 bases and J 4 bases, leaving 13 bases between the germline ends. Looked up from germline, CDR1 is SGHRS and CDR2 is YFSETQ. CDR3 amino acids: CASSNGSHPDTQYF. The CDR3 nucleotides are TGCGCCAGCAGCAACGGGAGTCACCCAGATACGCAGTATTTT.

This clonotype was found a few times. DNA of the CDR3: TGTGCCATCAGTAAGGGGACATCGCGCGAAAAACTGTTTTTT. Translated: CAISKGTSREKLFF. This chain joins TRBV10-3 and TRBJ1-4, with D possibly matching TRBD1 (6 bases). Germline assignment: CDR1 ENHRY and CDR2 SYGVKD. The CDR3 runs to 14 residues. With 5 bases removed from V and 8 bases from J, the gap between germline ends came to 15 bases.

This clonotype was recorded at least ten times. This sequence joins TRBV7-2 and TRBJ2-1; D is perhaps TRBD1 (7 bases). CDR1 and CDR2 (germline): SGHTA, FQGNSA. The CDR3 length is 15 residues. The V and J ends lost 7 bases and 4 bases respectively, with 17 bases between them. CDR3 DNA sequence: TGTGCCAGCACCCTCTCAGGGGGGAGATACAATGAGCAGTTCTTC. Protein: CASTLSGGRYNEQFF.

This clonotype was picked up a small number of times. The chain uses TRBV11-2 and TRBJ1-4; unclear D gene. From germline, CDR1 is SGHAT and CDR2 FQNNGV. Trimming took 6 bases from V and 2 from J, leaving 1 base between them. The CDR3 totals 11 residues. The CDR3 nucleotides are TGTGCCAGCAGGACTAATGAAAAACTGTTTTTT. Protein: CASRTNEKLFF. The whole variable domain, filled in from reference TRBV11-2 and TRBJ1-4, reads EAGVAQSPRYKIIEKRQSVAFWCNPISGHATLYWYQQILGQGPKLLIQFQNNGVVDDSQLPKDRFSAERLKGVDSTLKIQPAKLEDSAVYLCASRTNEKLFFGSGTQLSVL.

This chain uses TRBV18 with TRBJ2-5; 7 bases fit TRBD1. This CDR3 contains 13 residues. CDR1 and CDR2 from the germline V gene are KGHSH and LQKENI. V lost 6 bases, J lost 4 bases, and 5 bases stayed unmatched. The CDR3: CASSPDRAETQYF. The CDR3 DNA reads TGTGCCAGCTCTCCTGACAGGGCAGAGACCCAGTACTTC.

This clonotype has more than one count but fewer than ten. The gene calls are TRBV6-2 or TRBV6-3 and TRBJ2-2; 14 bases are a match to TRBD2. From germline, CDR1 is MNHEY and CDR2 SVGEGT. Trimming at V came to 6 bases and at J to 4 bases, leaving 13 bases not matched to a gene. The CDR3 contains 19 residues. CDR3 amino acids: CASSYRRLAGGRFTGELFF. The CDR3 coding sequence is TGTGCCAGCAGCTATCGACGACTAGCGGGGGGGCGGTTCACCGGGGAGCTGTTTTTT.

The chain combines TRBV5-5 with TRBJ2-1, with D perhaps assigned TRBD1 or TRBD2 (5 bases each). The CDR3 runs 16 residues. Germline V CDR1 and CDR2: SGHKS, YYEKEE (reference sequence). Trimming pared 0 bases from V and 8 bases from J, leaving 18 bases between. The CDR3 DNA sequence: TGTGCCAGCAGCTTGGAGGCAGGGAGTGTCGTCCATGAGCAGTTCTTC. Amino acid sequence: CASSLEAGSVVHEQFF.

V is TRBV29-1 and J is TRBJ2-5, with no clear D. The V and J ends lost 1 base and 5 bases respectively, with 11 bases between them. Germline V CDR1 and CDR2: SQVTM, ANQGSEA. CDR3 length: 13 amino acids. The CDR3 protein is CSVEGPAKETQYF. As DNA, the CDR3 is TGCAGCGTTGAAGGGCCAGCTAAGGAGACCCAGTACTTC.

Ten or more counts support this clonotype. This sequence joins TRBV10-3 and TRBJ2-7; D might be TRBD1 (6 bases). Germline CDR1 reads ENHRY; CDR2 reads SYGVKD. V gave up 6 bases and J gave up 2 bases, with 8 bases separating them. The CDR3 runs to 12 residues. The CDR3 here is CAISRDTYEQYF. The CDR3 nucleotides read TGTGCCATCAGCAGGGACACCTACGAGCAGTACTTC.

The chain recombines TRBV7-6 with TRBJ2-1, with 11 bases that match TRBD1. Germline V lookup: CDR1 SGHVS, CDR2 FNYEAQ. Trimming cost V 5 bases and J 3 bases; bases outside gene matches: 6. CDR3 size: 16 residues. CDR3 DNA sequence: TGTGCCAGCAGCCTCACCGGGACAGGGGGCTACAATGAGCAGTTCTTC. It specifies CASSLTGTGGYNEQFF.

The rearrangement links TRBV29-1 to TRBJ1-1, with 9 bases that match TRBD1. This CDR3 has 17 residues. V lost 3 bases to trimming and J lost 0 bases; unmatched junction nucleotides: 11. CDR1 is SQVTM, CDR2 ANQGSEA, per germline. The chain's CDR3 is CSVDRRGQGSLNTEAFF. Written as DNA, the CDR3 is TGCAGCGTTGACAGACGGGGACAGGGATCCCTGAACACTGAAGCTTTCTTT.

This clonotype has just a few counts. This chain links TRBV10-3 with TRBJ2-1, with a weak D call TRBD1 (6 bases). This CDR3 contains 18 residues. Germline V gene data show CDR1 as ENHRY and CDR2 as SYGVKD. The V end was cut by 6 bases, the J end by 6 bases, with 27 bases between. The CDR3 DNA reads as TGTGCCATCAGCCGCTATGCCCTACAGGGAGAGGGCTTCAATGAGCAGTTCTTC. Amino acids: CAISRYALQGEGFNEQFF.